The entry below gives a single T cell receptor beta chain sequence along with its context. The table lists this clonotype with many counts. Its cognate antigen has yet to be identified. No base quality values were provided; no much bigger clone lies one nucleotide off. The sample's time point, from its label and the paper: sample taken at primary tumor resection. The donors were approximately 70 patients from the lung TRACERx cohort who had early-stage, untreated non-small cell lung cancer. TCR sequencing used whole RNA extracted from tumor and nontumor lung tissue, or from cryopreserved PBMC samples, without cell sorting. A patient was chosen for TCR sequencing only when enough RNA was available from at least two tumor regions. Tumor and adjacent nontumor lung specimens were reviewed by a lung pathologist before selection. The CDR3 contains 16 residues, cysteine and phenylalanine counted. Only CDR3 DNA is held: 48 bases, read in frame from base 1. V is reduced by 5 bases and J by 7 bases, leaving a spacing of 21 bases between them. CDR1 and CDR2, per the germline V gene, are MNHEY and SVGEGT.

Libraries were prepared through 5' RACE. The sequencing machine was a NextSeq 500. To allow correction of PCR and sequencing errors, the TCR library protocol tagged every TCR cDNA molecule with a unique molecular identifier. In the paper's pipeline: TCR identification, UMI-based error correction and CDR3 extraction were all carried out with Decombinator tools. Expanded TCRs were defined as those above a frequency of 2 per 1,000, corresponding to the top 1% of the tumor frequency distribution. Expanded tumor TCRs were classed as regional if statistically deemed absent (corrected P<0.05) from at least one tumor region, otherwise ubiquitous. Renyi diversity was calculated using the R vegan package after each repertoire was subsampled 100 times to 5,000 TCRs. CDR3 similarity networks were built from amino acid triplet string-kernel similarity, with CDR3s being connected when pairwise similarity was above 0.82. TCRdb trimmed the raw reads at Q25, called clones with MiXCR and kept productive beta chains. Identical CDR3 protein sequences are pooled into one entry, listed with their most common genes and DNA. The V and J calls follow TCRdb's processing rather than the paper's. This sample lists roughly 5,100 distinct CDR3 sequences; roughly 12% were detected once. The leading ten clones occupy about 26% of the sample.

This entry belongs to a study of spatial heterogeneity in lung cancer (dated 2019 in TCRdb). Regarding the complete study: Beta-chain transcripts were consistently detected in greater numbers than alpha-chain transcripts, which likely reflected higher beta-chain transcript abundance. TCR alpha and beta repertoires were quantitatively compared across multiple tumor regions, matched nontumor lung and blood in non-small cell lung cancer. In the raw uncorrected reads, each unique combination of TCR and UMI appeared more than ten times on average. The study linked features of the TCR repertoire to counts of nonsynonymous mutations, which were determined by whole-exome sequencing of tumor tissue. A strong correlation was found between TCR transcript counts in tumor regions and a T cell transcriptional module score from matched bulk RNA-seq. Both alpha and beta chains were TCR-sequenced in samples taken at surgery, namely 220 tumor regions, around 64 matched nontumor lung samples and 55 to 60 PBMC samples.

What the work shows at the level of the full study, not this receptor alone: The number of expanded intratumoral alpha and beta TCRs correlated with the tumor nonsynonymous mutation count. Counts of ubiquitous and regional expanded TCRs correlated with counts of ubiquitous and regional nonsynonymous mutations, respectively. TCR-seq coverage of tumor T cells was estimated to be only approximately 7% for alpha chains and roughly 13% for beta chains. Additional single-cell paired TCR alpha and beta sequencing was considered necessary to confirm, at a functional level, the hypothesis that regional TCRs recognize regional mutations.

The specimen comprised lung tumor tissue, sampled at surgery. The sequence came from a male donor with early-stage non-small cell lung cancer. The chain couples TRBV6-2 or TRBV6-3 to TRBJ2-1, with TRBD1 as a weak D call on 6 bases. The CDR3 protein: CASSPHRDKYRNEQFF. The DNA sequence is TGTGCCAGCAGTCCACACCGGGACAAATATCGTAATGAGCAGTTCTTC.